This T cell receptor beta chain was recorded in a study of neurological immune-mediated disorders. Findings of the study overall: While HTLV-1-associated myelopathy showed the greatest TCR clonal expansion, multiple sclerosis showed the least, falling below healthy controls.

The cDNA was generated through 5'RACE incorporating 10-nucleotide random UMIs. Using its own MiXCR run on the 5' RACE reads, TCRdb lists one record per CDR3 protein. Of 15,000 or so distinct CDR3 sequences in the sample, roughly 14% were seen once. Germline V CDR1 and CDR2: KGHSH, LQKENI. The V end lost 0 bases, the J end lost 0 bases, and 6 bases lay between the germline ends. The CDR3 is made up of 16 amino acids. This clonotype was found many times. Its antigen is still unknown. The clonotype was recovered from a man aged 60-69 years with HTLV-1-associated myelopathy (HAM/TSP). The chain links TRBV18 to TRBJ2-6, with D uncertain. The source material was PBMCs. The CDR3 region has the DNA TGTGCCAGCTCACCACCCCTGGGCTCTGGGGCCAACGTCCTGACTTTC. It specifies CASSPPLGSGANVLTF.